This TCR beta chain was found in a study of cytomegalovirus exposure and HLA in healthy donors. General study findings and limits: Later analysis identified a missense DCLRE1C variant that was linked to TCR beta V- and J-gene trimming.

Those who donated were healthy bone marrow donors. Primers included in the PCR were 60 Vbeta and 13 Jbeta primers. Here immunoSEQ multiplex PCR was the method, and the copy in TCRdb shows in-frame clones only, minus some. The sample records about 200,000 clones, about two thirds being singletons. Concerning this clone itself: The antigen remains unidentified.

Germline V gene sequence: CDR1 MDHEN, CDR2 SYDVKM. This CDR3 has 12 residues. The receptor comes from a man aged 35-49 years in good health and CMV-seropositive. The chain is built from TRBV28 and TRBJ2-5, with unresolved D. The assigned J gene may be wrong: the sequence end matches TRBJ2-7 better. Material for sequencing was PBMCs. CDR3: CASSAPYYEQYF. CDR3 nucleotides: TGTGCCAGCAGTGCTCCTTACTACGAGCAGTACTTC.